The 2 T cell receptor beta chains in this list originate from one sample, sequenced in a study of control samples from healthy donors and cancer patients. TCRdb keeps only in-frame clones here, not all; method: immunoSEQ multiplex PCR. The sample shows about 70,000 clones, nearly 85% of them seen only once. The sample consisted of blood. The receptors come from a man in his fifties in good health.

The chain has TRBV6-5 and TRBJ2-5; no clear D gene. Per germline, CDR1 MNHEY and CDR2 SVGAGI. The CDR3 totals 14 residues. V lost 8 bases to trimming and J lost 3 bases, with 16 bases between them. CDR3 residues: CASSYHGPEETQYF. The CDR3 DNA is TGTGCCAGCTCCTACCATGGACCAGAAGAGACCCAGTACTTC.

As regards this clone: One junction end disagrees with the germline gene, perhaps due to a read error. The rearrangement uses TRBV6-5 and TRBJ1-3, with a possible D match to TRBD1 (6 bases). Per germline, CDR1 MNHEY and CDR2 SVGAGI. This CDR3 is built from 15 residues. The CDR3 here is CASSDSQGSGNTIYF. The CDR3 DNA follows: TGTGCCAGCAGTGACTCACAGGGCTCTGGAAACACCATATATTTT.